A single T cell receptor beta chain is shown here with its context. The sample belongs to a study of T-cell memory formation after mild COVID-19. Germline CDR1 reads MGHDK; CDR2 reads SYGVNS. The CDR3 sequence is 15 residues long. With 2 bases removed from V and 4 bases from J, the gap between germline ends came to 12 bases. TCRdb redid the calling of the 5' RACE reads with MiXCR, one entry per CDR3 protein. The sample carries roughly 620,000 distinct CDR3 sequences, about a sixth recorded once. What was sequenced was PBMCs or a T cell subset sorted from them (not recorded which). This sequence joins TRBV25-1 and TRBJ2-1; D is uncertain. The receptor was derived from an adult woman who had mild COVID-19 (a few samples of this study predate the infection). Cell type and time point are not known. The CDR3 loop reads CASSEAALIYNEQFF. The CDR3, as DNA: TGTGCCAGCAGTGAAGCGGCCCTTATTTACAATGAGCAGTTCTTC.